This T cell receptor (beta chain) came from a study of regulatory T cells in long-lasting Graves disease. This clonotype was observed at least ten times. The target antigen is unknown. Study results and limitations: Less diverse TCR repertoires were seen in persistent Graves' patients than in newly diagnosed ones.

To make TCR beta libraries, researchers used iRepertoire HTBI primers and Arm-PCR of CDR3 regions. TCRdb used MiXCR to reprocess the multiplex PCR reads, holding one entry per CDR3 protein. The sample lists a few hundred thousand distinct CDR3 sequences; approximately 25% were seen once. The germline CDR1 and CDR2 sequences are MDHEN and SYDVKM. The V and J ends lost 7 bases and 4 bases respectively, with 22 bases between them. This CDR3 is built from 16 residues. As for time point: persistent/refractory GD, antithyroid drugs over 5 years with positive TRAb. Scientists built the TCR library using RNA that was extracted from PBMCs.

The chain uses TRBV28 and TRBJ2-5, with D perhaps matching TRBD1 or TRBD2 (6 bases each). The specimen was peripheral blood mononuclear cells (PBMCs), collected when the disease was refractory, from a patient treated with antithyroid drugs. The TCR comes from a woman between 40 and 55 years old with Graves disease. The DNA of the CDR3 is TGTGCCAGCACTTCTAGGGGGGCTAGCTCACGAGAGACCCAGTACTTC. It translates to CASTSRGASSRETQYF.